Shown below are 32 T cell receptor beta chains from a single sample sequenced in a study of cytomegalovirus exposure and HLA in healthy donors. Both 60 Vbeta primers and 13 Jbeta primers went into the PCR. Using immunoSEQ multiplex PCR, the repertoire was profiled, and TCRdb retains in-frame clones only, with some absent. The profile covers 210,000 or so clones, with 60% to 80% appearing a single time and around 1.8% taken by the ten largest. The sample consisted of PBMCs. Receptors originate from a man aged 18 to 35 in good health and CMV-seronegative.

The rearrangement joins TRBV7-8 to TRBJ1-2; 11 bases map to TRBD1. Germline CDR1 and CDR2: SGHVS and FQNEAQ. There are 16 residues in the CDR3. The junction had 5 bases not matched to a gene; V was cut back by 0 bases and J by 5 bases. The CDR3 sequence: CASSLATGTGGYGYTF. CDR3 in DNA: TGTGCCAGCAGCTTAGCCACCGGGACAGGGGGATATGGCTACACCTTC.

The gene calls are TRBV7-9 and TRBJ2-3; no clear D. From germline, CDR1 is SEHNR and CDR2 FQNEAQ (reference sequence). V was cut by 5 bases and J by 6 bases, with 12 bases left in between. The CDR3 is 13 residues long. This CDR3 is CASSQHVDDTQYF. The CDR3 bases are TGTGCCAGCAGCCAACACGTTGATGATACGCAGTATTTT.

The chain recombines TRBV18 with TRBJ2-1; 9 positions agree with TRBD1. The CDR3 contains 15 residues. The J segment lost 3 bases and the V segment lost 6 bases, leaving 6 bases of the junction unmatched. CDR1 and CDR2 from the germline V gene are KGHSH and LQKENI. The CDR3 DNA reads as TGTGCCAGCTCGCAACAGGGGGCTGGCTACAATGAGCAGTTCTTC. Protein product: CASSQQGAGYNEQFF.

The chain employs TRBV4-3 and TRBJ2-2, with D possibly TRBD2 on 7 matching bases. Per the germline V gene, CDR1 is LGHNA and CDR2 is YSLEER. V lost 5 bases, J lost 1 base, and 17 bases lay in between. This CDR3 region has 17 residues. CDR3 nucleotide sequence: TGCGCCAGCAGCAGAGAAGGGGGGAGGGGGAACACCGGGGAGCTGTTTTTT. Translation gives CASSREGGRGNTGELFF.

The J gene is TRBJ2-5, the V gene TRBV5-1; 8 nucleotides agree with TRBD1. V lost 3 bases to trimming and J lost 5 bases; unmatched junction nucleotides: 3. Germline assignment: CDR1 SGHRS and CDR2 YFSETQ. The CDR3 is 13 residues long. The CDR3 coding sequence is TGCGCCAGCAGCTCACAGGGGGAGGAGACCCAGTACTTC. Amino acids: CASSSQGEETQYF.

The chain is built from TRBV27 and TRBJ1-1; the match to TRBD1 covers 8 bases. The CDR3 totals 13 residues. The V gene end was trimmed by 6 bases and the J gene end by 4 bases; junction bases not matched to a gene: 4. In germline, CDR1 is MNHEY, CDR2 SMNVEV (reference sequence). CDR3 in amino acids: CASRTGVGTEAFF. Written as DNA, the CDR3 is TGTGCCAGCAGGACAGGGGTAGGCACTGAAGCTTTCTTT.

The chain couples TRBV7-2 to TRBJ2-7; 12 bases line up with TRBD2. Losses at the gene ends were 5 bases for V and 2 bases for J; bases not matched to a gene: 4. Germline CDR1 SGHTA, CDR2 FQGNSA. CDR3 length equals 15 residues. In nucleotides, the CDR3 is TGTGCCAGCAGCCCCGGACTAGCGGGACCCTACGAGCAGTACTTC. Translation gives CASSPGLAGPYEQYF. The full variable domain, in which reference TRBV7-2 and TRBJ2-7 provide the parts outside the CDR3, is GAGVSQSPSNKVTEKGKDVELRCDPISGHTALYWYRQSLGQGLEFLIYFQGNSAPDKSGLPSDRFSAERTGGSVSTLTIQRTQQEDSAVYLCASSPGLAGPYEQYFGPGTRLTVT.

This rearrangement joins TRBV7-6 to TRBJ1-4; 7 bases map to TRBD1. V lost 5 bases to trimming and J lost 10 bases; unmatched junction nucleotides: 10. The CDR3 loop spans 14 amino acids. The germline V gene has CDR1 SGHVS and CDR2 FNYEAQ. DNA for the CDR3: TGTGCCAGCAGCCCCCGACAGGGTGATCGAAAACTGTTTTTT. It translates to CASSPRQGDRKLFF.

The chain recombines TRBV28 with TRBJ1-1, with D perhaps TRBD1 (6 bases). Looked up from germline, CDR1 is MDHEN and CDR2 is SYDVKM. V shed 2 bases and J shed 11 bases, with 18 bases lying between them. This CDR3 has 14 residues. The CDR3 sequence: CASSLPLQGLGAFF. CDR3 nucleotides: TGTGCCAGCAGTTTACCGTTACAGGGTCTGGGTGCTTTCTTT.

The chain has TRBV6-1 and TRBJ1-2; 7 bases line up with TRBD1. CDR1 is MNHNS, CDR2 SASEGT, per germline. The V and J ends lost 6 bases and 4 bases, in that order; junction bases with no gene match: 11. There are 15 residues in the CDR3. In DNA, the CDR3 is TGTGCCAGCAGGGATCGCACAGGGGCCCTCTATGGCTACACCTTC. Translating it yields CASRDRTGALYGYTF.

The chain combines TRBV5-1 with TRBJ2-7; 11 bases agree with TRBD1. From germline, CDR1 is SGHRS and CDR2 YFSETQ. Trimming cost V 3 bases and J 2 bases; bases outside gene matches: 7. The CDR3 extends over 16 amino acids. Here the CDR3 reads CASSWGPGQGAYEQYF. DNA for the CDR3: TGCGCCAGCAGCTGGGGACCGGGACAGGGGGCCTACGAGCAGTACTTC.

The chain carries TRBV11-2 and TRBJ2-7; 9 nucleotides agree with TRBD1. Germline CDR1 SGHAT, CDR2 FQNNGV. After removal of 5 bases from V and 2 bases from J, the junction contained 4 bases not matched to a gene. This CDR3 region has 14 residues. The CDR3 protein is CASSPTGGAYEQYF. The CDR3 DNA reads TGTGCCAGCAGCCCCACAGGGGGCGCCTACGAGCAGTACTTC.

The V call is TRBV7-2, the J call TRBJ1-4; D is perhaps TRBD1 (5 bases). The CDR3 sequence is 16 residues long. Germline V gives CDR1 SGHTA, CDR2 FQGNSA. Trimming shortened V by 5 bases and J by 0 bases, and 13 bases separated the two germline ends. The CDR3 spells CASSAQGAATNEKLFF. The DNA of the CDR3 is TGTGCCAGCAGCGCCCAAGGGGCTGCAACTAATGAAAAACTGTTTTTT.

The chain joins TRBV2 to TRBJ2-1; a weak D match, TRBD2 (5 bases). This CDR3 region has 11 residues. V was clipped by 8 bases and J by 8 bases, with 10 bases between them. CDR1 and CDR2 from the germline V gene are SNHLY and FYNNEI. The CDR3 here is CASGKEDEQFF. The CDR3 DNA sequence: TGTGCCAGCGGAAAGGAGGATGAGCAGTTCTTC.

This rearrangement joins TRBV28 to TRBJ2-7; D possibly corresponds to TRBD1 (6 bases). Germline CDR1 and CDR2: MDHEN and SYDVKM. The ends were cut back, 10 bases at V and 4 bases at J, with 14 bases in the middle. CDR3 length equals 12 residues. CDR3 protein: CATLTGLYEQYF. CDR3 nucleotide sequence: TGTGCCACCCTTACAGGGTTATACGAGCAGTACTTC.

The chain recombines TRBV4-2 with TRBJ2-7; TRBD1 is a possible D gene (6 bases). The CDR3 extends over 15 amino acids. Germline loops: CDR1 LGHNA, CDR2 YNFKEQ. Trimming left V 0 bases short and J 1 base short, with 10 bases between. The DNA of the CDR3 is TGTGCCAGCAGCCAAGATGCAGGGGCTTCCTACGAGCAGTACTTC. It specifies CASSQDAGASYEQYF.

This sequence joins TRBV27 and TRBJ2-1, with TRBD2 matching 8 bases. Trimming took 1 base from V and 8 from J; bases not matched to a gene: 10. The CDR3 totals 16 residues. Per germline, CDR1 MNHEY and CDR2 SMNVEV (reference sequence). CDR3 coding DNA: TGTGCCAGCAGTTTATTAGCGGGGATCATTTTCGATGAGCAGTTCTTC. This codes for CASSLLAGIIFDEQFF.

The rearrangement joins TRBV18 to TRBJ2-3; TRBD1 agrees at 7 bases. The CDR3 has 15 residues. V gave up 5 bases and J gave up 5 bases; unmatched junction bases: 10. Germline assignment: CDR1 KGHSH and CDR2 LQKENI. The CDR3 spells CASSTNRDSQDTQYF. The DNA of the CDR3 is TGTGCCAGCTCAACTAACCGGGACAGCCAAGATACGCAGTATTTT.

The CDR3 DNA reads TGTGCCAGCAGCCAAGATTTGCGGGACAACACCGGGGAGCTGTTTTTT. It specifies CASSQDLRDNTGELFF. V gene TRBV4-2 combines with J gene TRBJ2-2; tentative D call: TRBD2 (6 bases). Between the trimmed V and J ends, which lost 0 bases and 2 bases, there was a span of 10 bases. CDR1 is LGHNA, CDR2 YNFKEQ, per germline. The CDR3 is 16 residues long.

The chain links TRBV6-5 to TRBJ1-4; D is possibly TRBD1 (6 bases). The CDR3 sequence is 15 residues long. The germline V gene encodes CDR1 MNHEY and CDR2 SVGAGI. The ends were cut back, 5 bases at V and 2 bases at J, with 12 bases in the middle. Written as DNA, the CDR3 is TGTGCCAGCAGTCTGGGGGCAGGCACTAATGAAAAACTGTTTTTT. This gives the protein CASSLGAGTNEKLFF.

The chain is built from TRBV2 and TRBJ1-6; the D is unclear. V shed 1 base and J shed 7 bases, with 8 bases lying between them. Germline V gene sequence: CDR1 SNHLY, CDR2 FYNNEI. The CDR3 contains 14 residues. The CDR3 sequence: CASSEDPRNSPLHF. CDR3 DNA sequence: TGTGCCAGCAGTGAAGATCCCAGGAATTCACCCCTCCACTTT.

V is TRBV5-4 and J is TRBJ2-1, with 10 bases matching TRBD1. CDR3 size: 16 residues. V dropped 1 base and J dropped 9; count of bases not matched to a gene: 10. Per the germline V gene, CDR1 is SGHNT and CDR2 is YYREEE (reference sequence). Here the CDR3 DNA reads TGTGCCAGCAGCTTGACCTTCAGACAGGGGGCGATTGAGCAGTTCTTC. It translates to CASSLTFRQGAIEQFF.

The chain employs TRBV7-2 and TRBJ1-1; D might be TRBD1 (5 bases). CDR1 is SGHTA and CDR2 is FQGNSA in the germline V gene. V was clipped by 0 bases and J by 1 base, with 12 bases between them. The CDR3 totals 16 residues. Written as DNA, the CDR3 is TGTGCCAGCAGCTTAGCGGGGTTTGGGGCGAACACTGAAGCTTTCTTT. This gives the protein CASSLAGFGANTEAFF.

The V call is TRBV18, the J call TRBJ1-2; the match to TRBD1 covers 8 bases. There are 15 residues in the CDR3. Germline V CDR1 and CDR2: KGHSH, LQKENI. V dropped 1 base and J dropped 9; count of bases not matched to a gene: 10. Written as DNA, the CDR3 is TGTGCCAGCTCACCACAATGGCAAACAGGGGGACGCTACACCTTC. It translates to CASSPQWQTGGRYTF.

V and J are TRBV30 and TRBJ2-3; D ambiguous. This CDR3 contains 12 residues. V lost 2 bases, J lost 4 bases, and 7 bases lay in between. The germline V gene encodes CDR1 GTSNPN and CDR2 SVGIG (reference sequence). CDR3 coding DNA: TGTGCCTGGAGTCCTCTAGCAGATACGCAGTATTTT. This gives the protein CAWSPLADTQYF. The whole variable domain, remainder taken from reference TRBV30 and TRBJ2-3, is SQTIHQWPATLVQPVGSPLSLECTVEGTSNPNLYWYRQAAGRGLQLLFYSVGIGQISSEVPQNLSASRPQDRQFILSSKKLLLSDSGFYLCAWSPLADTQYFGPGTRLTVL.

This clone was seen just once. The chain recombines TRBV4-3 with TRBJ1-1, with D tentatively TRBD1 (5 bases). CDR1 and CDR2 (germline): LGHNA, YSLEER. V gave up 3 bases and J gave up 7 bases, with 9 bases separating them. The CDR3 spans 12 residues. This CDR3 is CASSHETGEAFF. CDR3 coding DNA: TGCGCCAGCAGCCATGAAACAGGTGAAGCTTTCTTT.

This clone appeared a single time. This CDR3 is also generated by other DNA sequences in the sample. CDR3 nucleotide sequence: TGTGCCAGCAGCGAAGGACAGGGGGCGGGGGAGACCCAGTACTTC. Its protein product is CASSEGQGAGETQYF. The gene calls are TRBV9 and TRBJ2-5; 11 bases agree with TRBD1. Germline CDR1 reads SGDLS; CDR2 reads YYNGEE. The CDR3 extends over 15 amino acids. Losses at the gene ends were 3 bases for V and 5 bases for J; bases not matched to a gene: 6.

In its sample, this clone was seen a few times. The chain recombines TRBV27 with TRBJ1-1; no firm D call. V dropped 1 base and J dropped 0 bases, with 9 bases sitting between them. Germline CDR1 reads MNHEY; CDR2 reads SMNVEV (reference sequence). There are 15 residues in the CDR3. The CDR3 spells CASSLLGSLNTEAFF. CDR3 DNA: TGTGCCAGCAGTTTATTGGGCAGTTTGAACACTGAAGCTTTCTTT.

The chain links TRBV9 to TRBJ1-6; D remains ambiguous. The germline V and J ends were trimmed by 0 bases and 7 bases, with 8 bases remaining between them. This CDR3 has 14 residues. Germline V gene lookup returns CDR1 SGDLS and CDR2 YYNGEE. Here the CDR3 DNA reads TGTGCCAGCAGCGTAGCAACCCAGAATTCACCCCTCCACTTT. Its translation: CASSVATQNSPLHF.

On this clone itself: The junction departs from germline at one end; a sequencing error may be responsible. The chain employs TRBV7-9 and TRBJ1-5; TRBD1 might be the D (6 bases). This CDR3 region has 16 residues. Germline V gives CDR1 SEHNR, CDR2 FQNEAQ (reference sequence). CDR3 nucleotides: TGTTCCAGCAGCCAGGGGACGGACAATAGCAATCAGCCCCAGCATTTT. It specifies CSSSQGTDNSNQPQHF.

A single count supports this clone. The V gene is TRBV6-5, the J gene TRBJ2-5, with 8 positions matching TRBD1. Judging by the DNA end, TRBJ2-7 fits better; the J call may be wrong. Germline V gene data show CDR1 as MNHEY and CDR2 as SVGAGI. The CDR3 spans 14 residues. The CDR3 bases are TGTGCCAGCAGTTACTCGACAGGGGACTACGAGCAGTACTTC. Translation: CASSYSTGDYEQYF.

This clone was seen a handful of times. V and J are TRBV4-3 and TRBJ2-1; 12 positions match TRBD2. Germline V gene data show CDR1 as LGHNA and CDR2 as YSLEER. The CDR3 totals 15 residues. J lost 9 bases, V lost 1 base, and 4 bases had no gene match. CDR3: CASSQVLAGGIEQFF. The DNA of the CDR3 is TGCGCCAGCAGCCAAGTCCTAGCGGGGGGGATTGAGCAGTTCTTC.